This T cell receptor beta chain was captured by sequencing in a study of blood T cell repertoires in COVID-19. Study information: Sources were T cells, B-cell-depleted T cells, or PBMCs; the material itself was cDNA or gDNA.

This CDR3 is 17 amino acids long. With 4 bases clipped from V and 2 bases from J, the junction kept 12 bases outside the gene matches. Germline V gene sequence: CDR1 SGHAT, CDR2 FQNNGV. Assay: immunoSEQ multiplex PCR; the TCRdb copy retains only in-frame clones and omits some. The sample yields over 130,000 clones, roughly 76% seen once. The sequence came from a woman between 50 and 59 years old with active or convalescent COVID-19. The genes are TRBV11-2 and TRBJ2-5; 8 nucleotides agree with TRBD2. Sequencing was done on a sample of peripheral blood. The CDR3 loop is CASSSAGGGRKQETQYF. In nucleotides, the CDR3 is TGTGCCAGCAGCTCGGCCGGGGGGGGACGGAAACAAGAGACCCAGTACTTC.